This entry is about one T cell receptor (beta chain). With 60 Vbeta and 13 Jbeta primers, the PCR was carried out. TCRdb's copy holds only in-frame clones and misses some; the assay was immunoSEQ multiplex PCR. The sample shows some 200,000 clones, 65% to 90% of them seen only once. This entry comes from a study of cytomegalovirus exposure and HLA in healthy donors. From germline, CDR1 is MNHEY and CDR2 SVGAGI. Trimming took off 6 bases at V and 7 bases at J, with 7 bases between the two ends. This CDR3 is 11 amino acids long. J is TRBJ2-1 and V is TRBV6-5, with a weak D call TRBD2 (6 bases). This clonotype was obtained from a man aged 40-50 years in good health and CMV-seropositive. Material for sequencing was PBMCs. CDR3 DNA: TGTGCCAGCAGGGGACTTAATGAGCAGTTCTTC. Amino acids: CASRGLNEQFF.